This T cell receptor (beta chain) was sequenced in a study of post-analysis software for immune sequencing data. General study findings and limits: With F measure, samples from one preparation batch clustered together strongly. For normalized Chao1 diversity, multiple sclerosis patients scored significantly lower than controls did. Five TRBV segments were significantly more frequent in patients than in controls. TRBV5-6, TRBV5-1 and TRBV20-1 were among these segments.

Every TCR beta cDNA library bore unique molecular identifiers. Roughly 490,000 cDNA molecules came from around 1 to 9.1 million T cells. TCRdb called the PCR reads again in MiXCR, with one record for every CDR3 protein. The sample has hundreds of thousands of distinct CDR3 sequences, about 27% seen once. The CDR3 sequence is 13 residues long. From germline, CDR1 is SQVTM and CDR2 ANQGSEA. This clonotype appeared once. Its antigen is unknown. A read error may produce the germline difference seen at one junction end. The specimen sequenced was blood. The receptor's source is a girl aged 5 to 17 with multiple sclerosis. The gene calls are TRBV29-1 and TRBJ1-4; D not resolved. CDR3 DNA: TGCAGCGTTGTAACAGCTTCTAATGAAAAACGGTTTTTT. Translation gives CSVVTASNEKRFF.